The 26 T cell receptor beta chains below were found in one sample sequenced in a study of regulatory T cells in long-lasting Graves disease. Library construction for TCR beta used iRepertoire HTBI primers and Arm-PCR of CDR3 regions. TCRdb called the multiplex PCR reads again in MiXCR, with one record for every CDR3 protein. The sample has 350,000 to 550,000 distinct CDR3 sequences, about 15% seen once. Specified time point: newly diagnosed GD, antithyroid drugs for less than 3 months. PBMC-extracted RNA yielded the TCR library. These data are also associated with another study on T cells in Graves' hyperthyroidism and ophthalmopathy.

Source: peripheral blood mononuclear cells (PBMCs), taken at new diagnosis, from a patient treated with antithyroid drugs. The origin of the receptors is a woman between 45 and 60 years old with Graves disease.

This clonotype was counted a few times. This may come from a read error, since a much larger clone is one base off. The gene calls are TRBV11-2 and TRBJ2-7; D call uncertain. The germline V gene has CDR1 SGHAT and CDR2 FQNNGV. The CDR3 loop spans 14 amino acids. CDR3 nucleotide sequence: TGTGCCAGCAGCTCGCCGTGGGGTTTCTACGGGCAGTACTTC. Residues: CASSSPWGFYGQYF.

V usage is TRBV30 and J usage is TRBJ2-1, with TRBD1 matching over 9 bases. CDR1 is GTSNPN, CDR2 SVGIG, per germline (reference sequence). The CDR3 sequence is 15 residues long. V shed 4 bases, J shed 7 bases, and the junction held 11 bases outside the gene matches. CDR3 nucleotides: TGTGCCTGGAAATGGGACAGGGTCGGGGGGAATGAGCAGTTCTTC. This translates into CAWKWDRVGGNEQFF.

The CDR3, as DNA: TGTGCCAGCAGTACCCGACAGGGCCGGATAGGGGCCCAGTACTTC. Amino acid sequence: CASSTRQGRIGAQYF. The chain recombines TRBV6-1 with TRBJ2-5, with TRBD1 identical over 7 bases. This CDR3 comprises 15 residues. V was pared by 5 bases and J by 9 bases, with 15 bases of the junction left unmatched. Germline values: CDR1 MNHNS, CDR2 SASEGT.

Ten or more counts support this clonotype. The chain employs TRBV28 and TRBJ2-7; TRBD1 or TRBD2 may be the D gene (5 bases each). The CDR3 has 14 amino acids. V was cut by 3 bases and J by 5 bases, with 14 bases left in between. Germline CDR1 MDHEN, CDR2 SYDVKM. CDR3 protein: CASSFRQRVDEQYF. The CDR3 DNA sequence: TGTGCCAGCAGTTTTCGACAGAGGGTCGACGAGCAGTACTTC.

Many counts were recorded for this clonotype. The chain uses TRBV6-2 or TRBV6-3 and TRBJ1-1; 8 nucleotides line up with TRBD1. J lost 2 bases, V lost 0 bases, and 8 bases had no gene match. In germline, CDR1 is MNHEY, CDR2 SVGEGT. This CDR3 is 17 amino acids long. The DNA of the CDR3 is TGTGCCAGCAGTTACTCGCAGGGGGCGGCTGGAAACACTGAAGCTTTCTTT. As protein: CASSYSQGAAGNTEAFF.

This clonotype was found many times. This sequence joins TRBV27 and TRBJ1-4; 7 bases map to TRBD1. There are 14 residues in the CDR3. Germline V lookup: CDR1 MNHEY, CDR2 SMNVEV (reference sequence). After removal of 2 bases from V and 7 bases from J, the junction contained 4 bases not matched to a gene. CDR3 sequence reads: CASSLGTEGEKLFF. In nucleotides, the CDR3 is TGTGCCAGCAGTTTAGGGACAGAGGGTGAAAAACTGTTTTTT.

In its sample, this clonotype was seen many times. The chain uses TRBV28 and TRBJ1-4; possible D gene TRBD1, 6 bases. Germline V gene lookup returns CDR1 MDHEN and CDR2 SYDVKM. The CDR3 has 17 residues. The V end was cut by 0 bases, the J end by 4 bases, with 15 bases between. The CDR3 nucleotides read TGTGCCAGCAGTTTATGGTCTAGGACAGAAAATAATGAAAAACTGTTTTTT. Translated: CASSLWSRTENNEKLFF.

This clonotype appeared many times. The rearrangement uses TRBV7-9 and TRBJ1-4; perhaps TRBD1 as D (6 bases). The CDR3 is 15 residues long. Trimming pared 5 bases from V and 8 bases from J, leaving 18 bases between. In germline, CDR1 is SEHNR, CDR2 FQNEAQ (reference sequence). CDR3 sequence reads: CASSKGGAFPEKLFF. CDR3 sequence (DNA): TGTGCCAGCAGCAAGGGGGGGGCGTTCCCCGAAAAACTGTTTTTT.

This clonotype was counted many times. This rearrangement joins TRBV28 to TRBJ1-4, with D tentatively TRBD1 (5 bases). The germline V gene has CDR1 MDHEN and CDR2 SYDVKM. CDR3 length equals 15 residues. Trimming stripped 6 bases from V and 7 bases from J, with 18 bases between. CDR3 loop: CASSLGRPGGEKLFF. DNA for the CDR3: TGTGCCAGCAGCCTCGGCCGACCTGGGGGTGAAAAACTGTTTTTT.

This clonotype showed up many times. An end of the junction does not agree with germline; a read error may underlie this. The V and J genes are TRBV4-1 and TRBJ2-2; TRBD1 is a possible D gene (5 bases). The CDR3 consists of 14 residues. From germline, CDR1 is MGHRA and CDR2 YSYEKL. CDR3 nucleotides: TGTGCCAGCAGCCAAGGGGAGAACACCGGGGAGCTGTTTTTT. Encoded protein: CASSQGENTGELFF.

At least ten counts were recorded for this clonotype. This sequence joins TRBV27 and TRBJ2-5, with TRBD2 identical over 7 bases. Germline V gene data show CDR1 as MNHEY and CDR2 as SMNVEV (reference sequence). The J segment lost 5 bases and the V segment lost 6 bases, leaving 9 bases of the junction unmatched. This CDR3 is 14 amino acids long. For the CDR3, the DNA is TGTGCCAGCAGGGGGCTAGCGGATCGGGAGACCCAGTACTTC. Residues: CASRGLADRETQYF.

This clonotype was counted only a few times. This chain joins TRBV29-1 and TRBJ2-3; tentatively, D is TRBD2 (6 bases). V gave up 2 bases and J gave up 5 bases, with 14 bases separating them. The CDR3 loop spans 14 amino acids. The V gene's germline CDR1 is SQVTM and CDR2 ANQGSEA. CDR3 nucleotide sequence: TGCAGCGTTGAACGGGGGACGTACGGAGATACGCAGTATTTT. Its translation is CSVERGTYGDTQYF.

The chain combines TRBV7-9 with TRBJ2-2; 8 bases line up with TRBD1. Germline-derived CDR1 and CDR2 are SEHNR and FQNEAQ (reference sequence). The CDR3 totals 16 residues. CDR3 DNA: TGTGCTAGCCCATTACCGGGACAGGAAAACACCGGGGAGCTGTTTTTT. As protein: CASPLPGQENTGELFF.

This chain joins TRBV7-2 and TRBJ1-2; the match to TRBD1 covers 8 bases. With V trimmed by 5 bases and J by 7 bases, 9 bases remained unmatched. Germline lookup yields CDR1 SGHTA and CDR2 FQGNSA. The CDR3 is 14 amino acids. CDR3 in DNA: TGTGCCAGCAGCCTCGGACAGGGTAGATCTGGCTACACCTTC. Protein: CASSLGQGRSGYTF.

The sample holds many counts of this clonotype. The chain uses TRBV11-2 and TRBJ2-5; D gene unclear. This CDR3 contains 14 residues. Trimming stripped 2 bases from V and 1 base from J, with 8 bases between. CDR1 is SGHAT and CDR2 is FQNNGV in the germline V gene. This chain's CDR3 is CASSLRNSQETQYF. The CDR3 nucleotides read TGTGCCAGCAGCTTACGTAACAGCCAAGAGACCCAGTACTTC.

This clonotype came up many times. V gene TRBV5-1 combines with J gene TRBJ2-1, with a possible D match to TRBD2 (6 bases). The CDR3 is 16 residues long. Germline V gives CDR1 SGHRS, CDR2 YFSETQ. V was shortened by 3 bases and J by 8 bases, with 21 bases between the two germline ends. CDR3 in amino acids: CASSSGVGIVGDEQFF. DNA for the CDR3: TGCGCCAGCAGCTCGGGGGTTGGGATTGTAGGCGATGAGCAGTTCTTC.

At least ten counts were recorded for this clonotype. CDR3 in amino acids: CASSFTGTKNIQYF. The CDR3 DNA is TGTGCCAGCAGCTTCACGGGAACCAAAAACATTCAGTACTTC. The V and J genes are TRBV11-2 and TRBJ2-4, with D perhaps matching TRBD2 (5 bases). V dropped 3 bases and J dropped 2 bases, with 8 bases sitting between them. Looked up from germline, CDR1 is SGHAT and CDR2 is FQNNGV. The CDR3 totals 14 residues.

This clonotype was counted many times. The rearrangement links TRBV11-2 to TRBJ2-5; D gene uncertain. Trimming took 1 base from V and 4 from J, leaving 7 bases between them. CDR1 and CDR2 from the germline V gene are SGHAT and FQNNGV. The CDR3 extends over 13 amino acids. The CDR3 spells CASSLAWGETQYF. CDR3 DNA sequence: TGTGCCAGCAGCTTAGCGTGGGGAGAGACCCAGTACTTC.

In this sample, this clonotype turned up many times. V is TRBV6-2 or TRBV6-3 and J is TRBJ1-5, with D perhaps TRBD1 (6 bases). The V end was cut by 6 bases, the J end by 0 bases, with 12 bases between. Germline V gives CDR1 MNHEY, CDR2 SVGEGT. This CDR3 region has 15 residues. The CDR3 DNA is TGTGCCAGCAGCACCTACAGGGATAGCAATCAGCCCCAGCATTTT. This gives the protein CASSTYRDSNQPQHF.

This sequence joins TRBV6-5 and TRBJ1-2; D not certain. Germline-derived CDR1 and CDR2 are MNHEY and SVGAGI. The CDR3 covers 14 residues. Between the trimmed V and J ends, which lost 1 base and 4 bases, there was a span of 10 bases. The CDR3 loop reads CASSYYEGGYGYTF. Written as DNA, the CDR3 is TGTGCCAGCAGTTACTATGAGGGTGGCTATGGCTACACCTTC.

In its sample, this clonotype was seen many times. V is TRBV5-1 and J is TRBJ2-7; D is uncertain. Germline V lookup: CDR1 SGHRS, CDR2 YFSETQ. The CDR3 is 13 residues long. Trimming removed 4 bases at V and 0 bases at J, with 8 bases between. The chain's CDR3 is CASSQGSSYEQYF. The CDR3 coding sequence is TGCGCCAGCAGCCAAGGGTCCTCCTACGAGCAGTACTTC.

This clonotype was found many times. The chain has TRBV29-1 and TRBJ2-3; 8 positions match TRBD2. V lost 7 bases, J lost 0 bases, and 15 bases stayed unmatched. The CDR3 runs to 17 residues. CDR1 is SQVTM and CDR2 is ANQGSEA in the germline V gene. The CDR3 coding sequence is TGCAGCGCGCGCGGTGGGCGGGAGGTGATTAGCACAGATACGCAGTATTTT. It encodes CSARGGREVISTDTQYF.

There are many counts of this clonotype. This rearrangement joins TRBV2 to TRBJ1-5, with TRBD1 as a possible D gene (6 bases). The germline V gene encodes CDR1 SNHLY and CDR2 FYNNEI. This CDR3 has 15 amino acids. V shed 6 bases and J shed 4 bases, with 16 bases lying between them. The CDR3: CASRAYPTGNQPQHF. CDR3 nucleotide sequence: TGTGCCAGCAGAGCATACCCCACAGGGAATCAGCCCCAGCATTTT.

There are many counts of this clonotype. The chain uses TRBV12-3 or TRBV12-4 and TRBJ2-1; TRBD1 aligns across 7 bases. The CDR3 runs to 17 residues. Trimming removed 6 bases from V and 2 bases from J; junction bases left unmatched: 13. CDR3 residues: CASSLNHRGLTYNEQFF. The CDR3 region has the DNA TGTGCCAGCAGCTTAAATCACAGGGGTCTTACCTACAATGAGCAGTTCTTC.

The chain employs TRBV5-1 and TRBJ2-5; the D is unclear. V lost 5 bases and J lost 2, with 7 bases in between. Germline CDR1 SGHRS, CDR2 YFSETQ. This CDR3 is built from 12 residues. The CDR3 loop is CASSFQQETQYF. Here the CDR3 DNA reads TGCGCCAGCAGTTTTCAACAAGAGACCCAGTACTTC.

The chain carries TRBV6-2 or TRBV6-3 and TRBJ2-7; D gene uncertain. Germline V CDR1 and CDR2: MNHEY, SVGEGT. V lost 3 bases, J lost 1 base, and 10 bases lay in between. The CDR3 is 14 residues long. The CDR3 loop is CASSYLRLSYEQYF. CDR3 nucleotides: TGTGCCAGCAGTTATCTTCGACTTTCCTACGAGCAGTACTTC.